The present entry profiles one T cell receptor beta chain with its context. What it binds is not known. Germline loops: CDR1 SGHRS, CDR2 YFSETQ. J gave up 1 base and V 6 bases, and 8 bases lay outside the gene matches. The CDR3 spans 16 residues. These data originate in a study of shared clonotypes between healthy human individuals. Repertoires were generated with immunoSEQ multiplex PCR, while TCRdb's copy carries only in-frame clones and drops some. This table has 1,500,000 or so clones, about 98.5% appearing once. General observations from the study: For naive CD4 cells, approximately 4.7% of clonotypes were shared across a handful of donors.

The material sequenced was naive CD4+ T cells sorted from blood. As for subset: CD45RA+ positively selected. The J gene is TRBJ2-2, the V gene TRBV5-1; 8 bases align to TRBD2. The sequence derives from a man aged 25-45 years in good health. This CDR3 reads CASTWAGGLNTGELFF. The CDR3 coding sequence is TGCGCCAGCACCTGGGCGGGGGGCTTGAACACCGGGGAGCTGTTTTTT.